The 28 T cell receptor beta chains below all came from one sample that was sequenced in a study of T cell repertoires in cytomegalovirus infection. Each CDR3 protein gets one entry after TCRdb re-called the reads with MiXCR. The sample contains under 600,000 distinct CDR3 sequences, about 17% of which appear only once. The sequencing input was CD8+ T cells from PBMCs. These receptors originate from a human donor in good health (CMV status not recorded). Some clones in this sample may be carry-over from other donors' samples.

Concerning this clonotype: Just one base apart from a much larger clone, this may be a read error. The conserved final phenylalanine or tryptophan is absent from the CDR3, which likely points to a read error. The chain couples TRBV2 to TRBJ2-1, with TRBD1 matching over 9 bases. The CDR3 sequence is 13 residues long. Germline V gives CDR1 SNHLY, CDR2 FYNNEI. The ends lost 4 bases at V and 5 bases at J; junction bases unmatched: 0. CDR3 DNA sequence: TGTGCCAGCAGTGGGACAGGGGACAATGAGCAGTTCTTA. This codes for CASSGTGDNEQFL.

The CDR3 loop reads CASSLGQGISGELFF. The CDR3 region has the DNA TGTGCCAGCAGTTTGGGACAGGGAATCTCCGGGGAGCTGTTTTTT. This chain links TRBV28 with TRBJ2-2; 9 nucleotides match TRBD1. The ends lost 3 bases at V and 6 bases at J; junction bases unmatched: 5. This CDR3 region has 15 residues. CDR1 is MDHEN and CDR2 is SYDVKM in the germline V gene.

This clonotype was detected only a few times. This chain links TRBV15 with TRBJ2-1; TRBD1 matches at 8 bases. The CDR3 totals 15 residues. J was trimmed by 4 bases and V by 3 bases; bases with no gene match: 5. Germline V gives CDR1 LNHNV, CDR2 YYDKDF (reference sequence). The chain's CDR3 is CATSRDRDRYNEQFF. The CDR3 DNA follows: TGTGCCACCAGCAGGGACCGGGACAGGTACAATGAGCAGTTCTTC.

As for this clonotype: A read error may be the cause here, since a much bigger clone is one base away. The genes are TRBV10-3 and TRBJ2-6, with D perhaps matching TRBD1 (5 bases). This CDR3 contains 19 residues. Germline V lookup: CDR1 ENHRY, CDR2 SYGVKD. CDR3 in DNA: TGTGCCATCAGTGAGTGGTTCGGCGAGTCGAGCTCTGGGGCCTACGTCCTGACTTTC. Its protein is CAISEWFGESSSGAYVLTF.

This clonotype was counted at least ten times. The CDR3 nucleotides are TGTGCCAGCACCCCAAAAGCGGAGTCAGGGGATGGCTACACCTTC. Amino acid sequence: CASTPKAESGDGYTF. This chain uses TRBV6-5 with TRBJ1-2; possibly TRBD1 for D (6 bases). Germline CDR1 is MNHEY and CDR2 is SVGAGI. V shed 7 bases and J shed 6 bases, with 21 bases lying between them. The CDR3 contains 15 residues.

Ten or more counts support this clonotype. The chain recombines TRBV7-2 with TRBJ2-5, with D possibly being TRBD2 (7 bases). Trimming took off 1 base at V and 5 bases at J, with 17 bases between the two ends. Germline CDR1 SGHTA, CDR2 FQGNSA. The CDR3 has 16 residues. CDR3 nucleotide sequence: TGTGCCAGCAGCTTAGATGGGGGGGGCGTGTGGGAGACCCAGTACTTC. Translation gives CASSLDGGGVWETQYF.

This chain joins TRBV2 and TRBJ2-6; D is ambiguous. V was trimmed by 11 bases and J by 0 bases, leaving 5 bases between them. CDR3 size: 12 residues. Per germline, CDR1 SNHLY and CDR2 FYNNEI. This CDR3 is CAFPSGANVLTF. CDR3 DNA: TGTGCCTTCCCCTCTGGGGCCAACGTCCTGACTTTC.

In this sample, this clonotype turned up many times. This chain uses TRBV27 with TRBJ2-6; D gene uncertain. Germline V lookup: CDR1 MNHEY, CDR2 SMNVEV (reference sequence). The ends were cut back, 1 base at V and 0 bases at J, with 10 bases in the middle. The length of the CDR3 is 17 residues. DNA of the CDR3: TGTGCCAGCAGTTTATTAGCAGCCACCTCTGGGGCCAACGTCCTGACTTTC. As protein: CASSLLAATSGANVLTF.

This clonotype was observed a handful of times. The chain recombines TRBV27 with TRBJ2-7; 10 bases align to TRBD1. The germline V gene encodes CDR1 MNHEY and CDR2 SMNVEV (reference sequence). The V gene end was trimmed by 4 bases and the J gene end by 7 bases; junction bases not matched to a gene: 7. This CDR3 is 14 amino acids long. The CDR3 nucleotides read TGTGCCAGCAGTTCTGGGACAGGGGCGCAAGAGCAGTACTTC. The encoded protein is CASSSGTGAQEQYF.

There are many counts of this clonotype. The rearrangement links TRBV12-3 or TRBV12-4 to TRBJ2-4, with TRBD2 matching 7 bases. This CDR3 comprises 15 residues. V gave up 0 bases and J gave up 6 bases; unmatched junction bases: 5. In nucleotides, the CDR3 is TGTGCCAGCAGTTTAGCGCGGGGGTTAGGAAACATTCAGTACTTC. Its translation is CASSLARGLGNIQYF.

The gene calls are TRBV7-9 and TRBJ2-5; possibly TRBD1 or TRBD2 for D (6 bases each). Germline values: CDR1 SEHNR, CDR2 FQNEAQ (reference sequence). Trimming cost V 5 bases and J 3 bases, with 13 bases left between them. This CDR3 comprises 14 residues. The CDR3 loop reads CASSAGGPKETQYF. Here the CDR3 DNA reads TGTGCCAGCAGCGCCGGGGGCCCAAAAGAGACCCAGTACTTC.

This clonotype has a count of ten or more. The chain links TRBV4-1 to TRBJ1-5; 8 bases map to TRBD1. V was clipped by 5 bases and J by 4 bases; unmatched bases: 10. Germline loops: CDR1 MGHRA, CDR2 YSYEKL. The CDR3 is 16 residues long. DNA for the CDR3: TGCGCCAGCAGCTCTTTCCTGACAGGGGCAAATCAGCCCCAGCATTTT. Its protein is CASSSFLTGANQPQHF.

The V gene is TRBV5-1, the J gene TRBJ2-5; tentative D call: TRBD2 (6 bases). The V and J ends lost 4 bases and 4 bases respectively, with 14 bases between them. The CDR3 extends over 14 amino acids. Germline V gene lookup returns CDR1 SGHRS and CDR2 YFSETQ. The DNA of the CDR3 is TGCGCCAGCAGCGGAGGGACTTCGGGAGAGACCCAGTACTTC. Translated: CASSGGTSGETQYF.

Worth noting for this clonotype: Likely a read error: the CDR3 ends without its conserved phenylalanine or tryptophan. The CDR3 reads CASSSDLAGGFGGFYNEQFL. The CDR3 DNA is TGTGCCAGCAGCTCAGACCTAGCGGGTGGGTTTGGGGGGTTTTACAATGAGCAGTTCTTA. The J gene is TRBJ2-1, the V gene TRBV11-2, with 8 nucleotides matching TRBD2. V lost 4 bases and J lost 4; bases outside the gene matches: 21. The CDR3 loop spans 20 amino acids. Germline CDR1 SGHAT, CDR2 FQNNGV.

This clonotype was detected only a few times. CDR3 DNA: TGTGCCAGCAGCGTCGTGACTAGCGGGAGTAATGAGCAGTTCTTC. This gives the protein CASSVVTSGSNEQFF. The chain combines TRBV9 with TRBJ2-1; 12 bases agree with TRBD2. CDR3 length equals 15 residues. Trimming cost V 2 bases and J 7 bases; bases outside gene matches: 4. CDR1 and CDR2 (germline): SGDLS, YYNGEE. Full variable domain (remainder filled in from reference TRBV9 and TRBJ2-1): DSGVTQTPKHLITATGQRVTLRCSPRSGDLSVYWYQQSLDQGLQFLIQYYNGEERAKGNILERFSAQQFPDLHSELNLSSLELGDSALYFCASSVVTSGSNEQFFGPGTRLTVL.

With regard to this clonotype: A much larger clone lies one base from this, so it may be a read error. This likely comes from a read error, as the CDR3 has no conserved phenylalanine or tryptophan at its end. The V gene is TRBV29-1, the J gene TRBJ2-7, with D perhaps TRBD1 or TRBD2 (5 bases each). The CDR3 has 13 residues. Germline CDR1 and CDR2: SQVTM and ANQGSEA. Trimming stripped 7 bases from V and 0 bases from J, with 13 bases between. CDR3 nucleotide sequence: TGCAGCGGGCAGGGAGCGAACTCCTACGAGCAGTACTTA. This translates into CSGQGANSYEQYL.

As regards this clonotype: As the CDR3 is not closed by the conserved phenylalanine or tryptophan, this likely results from a read error. The DNA is left out, because the CDR3 cannot be placed on it with certainty; the CDR3 is given as TCRdb lists it. The rearrangement joins TRBV11-2 to TRBJ2-1; whether TRBD1, the table's D call, matches the DNA was not checked. The CDR3 is 16 amino acids in total, end residues counted. Germline V gene lookup returns CDR1 SGHAT and CDR2 FQNNGV. CDR3 region: CASSLVGSDSFGEQLL.

This clonotype was picked up many times. The chain uses TRBV6-5 and TRBJ1-1, with TRBD1 as a possible D gene (5 bases). The length of the CDR3 is 13 residues. Deletions cut 6 bases from V and 1 base from J, with 9 bases between. Per germline, CDR1 MNHEY and CDR2 SVGAGI. The chain's CDR3 is CASRVRGNTEAFF. The CDR3 DNA follows: TGTGCCAGCAGAGTAAGGGGGAACACTGAAGCTTTCTTT.

To note about this clonotype: Here the CDR3 omits its conserved ending phenylalanine or tryptophan, so a read error is the likely source. The rearrangement uses TRBV11-2 and TRBJ2-1; 7 bases match TRBD2. With 5 bases clipped from V and 0 bases from J, the junction kept 7 bases outside the gene matches. The CDR3 contains 16 residues. Germline V gene sequence: CDR1 SGHAT, CDR2 FQNNGV. The CDR3 is CASSPAGFFSYNEQFL. The CDR3 region has the DNA TGTGCCAGCAGCCCAGCGGGATTTTTCTCCTACAATGAGCAGTTCTTA.

The sample holds many counts of this clonotype. J is TRBJ2-5 and V is TRBV7-2; 7 nucleotides align to TRBD2. V lost 3 bases, J lost 2 bases, and 21 bases stayed unmatched. CDR3 length equals 20 residues. Germline CDR1 and CDR2: SGHTA and FQGNSA. CDR3: CASSFILRLAVIGVQETQYF. In DNA, the CDR3 is TGTGCCAGCAGCTTTATCTTAAGGCTAGCGGTAATAGGCGTACAAGAGACCCAGTACTTC.

V and J are TRBV29-1 and TRBJ2-2; no reliable D call. The germline V and J ends were trimmed by 8 bases and 4 bases, with 11 bases remaining between them. Germline V gene data show CDR1 as SQVTM and CDR2 as ANQGSEA. The CDR3 runs to 12 residues. CDR3 sequence reads: CSSLWVTGELFF. The CDR3 bases are TGCAGCTCCCTGTGGGTCACCGGGGAGCTGTTTTTT.

The rearrangement joins TRBV9 to TRBJ2-1; TRBD2 aligns across 10 bases. The CDR3 totals 17 residues. CDR1 is SGDLS and CDR2 is YYNGEE in the germline V gene. Losses at the gene ends were 5 bases for V and 4 bases for J; bases not matched to a gene: 12. This chain's CDR3 is CASSASGSPKHYNEQFF. CDR3 sequence (DNA): TGTGCCAGCAGTGCTAGCGGGAGCCCCAAACATTACAATGAGCAGTTCTTC.

This clonotype was seen more than once but under ten times. The chain links TRBV12-3 or TRBV12-4 to TRBJ2-7, with 9 nucleotides matching TRBD2. The CDR3 loop spans 16 amino acids. With V trimmed by 4 bases and J by 3 bases, 10 bases remained unmatched. CDR3 sequence reads: CASSSRPASGNYEQYF. The CDR3 bases are TGTGCCAGCAGTTCTCGGCCGGCTAGCGGGAACTACGAGCAGTACTTC.

This clonotype was counted between two and nine times. This chain uses TRBV12-3 or TRBV12-4 with TRBJ2-2; 11 bases map to TRBD2. Trimming at V came to 8 bases and at J to 7 bases, leaving 9 bases not matched to a gene. The CDR3 sequence is 15 residues long. The chain's CDR3 is CASQGLAGGSGELFF. The CDR3 region has the DNA TGTGCCAGCCAGGGGTTAGCGGGAGGGAGCGGGGAGCTGTTTTTT.

The chain has TRBV24-1 and TRBJ2-7; 12 nucleotides agree with TRBD1. CDR1 and CDR2 from the germline V gene are KGHDR and SFDVKD. J lost 6 bases, V lost 5 bases, and 4 bases had no gene match. This CDR3 has 14 amino acids. The CDR3 loop reads CATSAGQGATEQYF. DNA of the CDR3: TGTGCCACCAGTGCGGGACAGGGGGCAACCGAGCAGTACTTC.

The rearrangement links TRBV6-1 to TRBJ1-2; D call uncertain. The CDR3 spans 10 residues. CDR1 and CDR2 (germline): MNHNS, SASEGT. With 10 bases removed from V and 8 bases from J, the gap between germline ends came to 11 bases. This CDR3 reads CATDYVGYTF. Written as DNA, the CDR3 is TGTGCCACCGACTATGTGGGCTACACCTTC.

There are many counts of this clonotype. This sequence joins TRBV28 and TRBJ2-1; the D gene could be TRBD1 or TRBD2 (7 bases each). CDR1 is MDHEN, CDR2 SYDVKM, per germline. Trimming took 2 bases from V and 3 from J, leaving 17 bases between them. The CDR3 length is 17 residues. The CDR3 reads CASSLGGEGARYNEQFF. CDR3 coding DNA: TGTGCCAGCAGTTTAGGCGGGGAGGGGGCCCGCTACAATGAGCAGTTCTTC.

V and J are TRBV6-4 and TRBJ2-1; D is perhaps TRBD2 (5 bases). The CDR3 contains 16 residues. Germline V gene sequence: CDR1 MRHNA, CDR2 SNTAGT. V dropped 3 bases and J dropped 4 bases, with 16 bases sitting between them. The CDR3, as DNA: TGTGCCAGCAGTGAATTGGGCGGCGGGTTATACAATGAGCAGTTCTTC. Amino acids: CASSELGGGLYNEQFF.